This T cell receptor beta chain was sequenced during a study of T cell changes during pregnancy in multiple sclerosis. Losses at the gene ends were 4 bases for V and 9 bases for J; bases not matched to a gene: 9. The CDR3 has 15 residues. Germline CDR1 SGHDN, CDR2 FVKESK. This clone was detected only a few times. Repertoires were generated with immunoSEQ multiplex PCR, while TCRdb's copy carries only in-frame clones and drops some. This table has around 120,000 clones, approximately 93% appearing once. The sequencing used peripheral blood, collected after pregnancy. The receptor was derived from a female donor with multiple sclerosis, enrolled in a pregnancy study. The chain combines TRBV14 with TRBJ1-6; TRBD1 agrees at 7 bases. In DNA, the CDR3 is TGTGCCAGCAGCCGGAACCGACAGGGATCTTCACCCCTCCACTTT. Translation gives CASSRNRQGSSPLHF.